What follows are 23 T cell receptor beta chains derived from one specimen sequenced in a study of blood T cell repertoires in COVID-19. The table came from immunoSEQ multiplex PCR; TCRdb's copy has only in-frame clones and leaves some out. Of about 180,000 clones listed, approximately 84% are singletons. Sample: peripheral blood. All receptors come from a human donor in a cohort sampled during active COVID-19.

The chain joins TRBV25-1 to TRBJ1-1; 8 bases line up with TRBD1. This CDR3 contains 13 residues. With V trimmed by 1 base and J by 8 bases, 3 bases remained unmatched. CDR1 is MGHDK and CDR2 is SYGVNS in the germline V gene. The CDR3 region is CASSEWGQEEAFF. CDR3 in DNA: TGTGCCAGCAGTGAATGGGGACAGGAAGAAGCTTTCTTT.

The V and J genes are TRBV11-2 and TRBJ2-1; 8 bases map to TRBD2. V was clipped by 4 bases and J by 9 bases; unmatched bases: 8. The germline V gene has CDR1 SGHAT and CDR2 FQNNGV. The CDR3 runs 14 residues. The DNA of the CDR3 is TGTGCCAGCAGCTCAACCGGGGGGGGTAGTGAGCAGTTCTTC. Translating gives CASSSTGGGSEQFF.

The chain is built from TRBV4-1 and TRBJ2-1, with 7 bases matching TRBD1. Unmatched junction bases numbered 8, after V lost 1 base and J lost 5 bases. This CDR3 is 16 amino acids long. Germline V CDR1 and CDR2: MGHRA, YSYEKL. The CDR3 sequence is CASSQGGRQGHNEQFF. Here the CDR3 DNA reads TGCGCCAGCAGCCAAGGAGGTAGACAGGGCCACAATGAGCAGTTCTTC.

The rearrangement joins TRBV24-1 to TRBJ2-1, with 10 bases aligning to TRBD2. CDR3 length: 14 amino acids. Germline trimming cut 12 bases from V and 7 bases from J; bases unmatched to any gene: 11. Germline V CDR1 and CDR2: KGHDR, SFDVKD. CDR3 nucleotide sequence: TGTGCCCCAGGCCCAGCGGGGGGGGGTAATGAGCAGTTCTTC. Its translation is CAPGPAGGGNEQFF.

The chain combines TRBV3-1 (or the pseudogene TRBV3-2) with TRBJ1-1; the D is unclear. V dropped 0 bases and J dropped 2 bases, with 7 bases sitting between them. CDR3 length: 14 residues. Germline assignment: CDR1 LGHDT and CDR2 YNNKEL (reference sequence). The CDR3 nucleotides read TGTGCCAGCAGCCAAGACACAGATAACACTGAAGCTTTCTTT. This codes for CASSQDTDNTEAFF.

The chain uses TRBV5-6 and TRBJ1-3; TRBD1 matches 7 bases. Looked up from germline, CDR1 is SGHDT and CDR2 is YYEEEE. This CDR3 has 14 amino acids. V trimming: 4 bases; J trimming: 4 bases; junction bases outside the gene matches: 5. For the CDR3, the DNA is TGTGCCAGCAGCCTCGACAGGGCCGGAAACACCATATATTTT. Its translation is CASSLDRAGNTIYF.

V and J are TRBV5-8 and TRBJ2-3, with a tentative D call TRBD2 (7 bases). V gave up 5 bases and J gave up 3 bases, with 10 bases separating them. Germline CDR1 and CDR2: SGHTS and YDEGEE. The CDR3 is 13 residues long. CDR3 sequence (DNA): TGTGCCAGCAGGGGAGGGGGGACAGATACGCAGTATTTT. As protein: CASRGGGTDTQYF.

CDR3 sequence reads: CASSLEPSVNEQFF. The CDR3, as DNA: TGCGCCAGCAGCTTGGAGCCTAGCGTCAATGAGCAGTTCTTC. The chain has TRBV5-1 and TRBJ2-1; a weak D match, TRBD2 (6 bases). The germline V gene has CDR1 SGHRS and CDR2 YFSETQ. The CDR3 runs 14 residues. Between the trimmed V and J ends, which lost 0 bases and 6 bases, there was a span of 10 bases.

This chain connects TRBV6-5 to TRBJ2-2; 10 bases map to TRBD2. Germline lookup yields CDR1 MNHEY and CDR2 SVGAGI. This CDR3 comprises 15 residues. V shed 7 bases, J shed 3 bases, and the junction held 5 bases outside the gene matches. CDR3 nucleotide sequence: TGTGCCAGCACCCTTCTAGCGGGGGACACCGGGGAGCTGTTTTTT. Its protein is CASTLLAGDTGELFF.

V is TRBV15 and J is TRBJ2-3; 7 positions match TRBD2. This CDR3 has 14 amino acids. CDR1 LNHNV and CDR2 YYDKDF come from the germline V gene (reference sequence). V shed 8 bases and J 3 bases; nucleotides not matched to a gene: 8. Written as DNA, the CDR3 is TGTGCCACCCGCGGGGGACTAATAACAGATACGCAGTATTTT. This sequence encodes CATRGGLITDTQYF.

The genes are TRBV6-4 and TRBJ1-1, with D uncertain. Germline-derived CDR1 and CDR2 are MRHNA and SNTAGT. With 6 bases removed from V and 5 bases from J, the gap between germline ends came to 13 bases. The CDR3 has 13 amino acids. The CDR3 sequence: CASSVEGSTEAFF. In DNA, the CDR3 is TGTGCCAGCAGCGTCGAAGGGAGTACTGAAGCTTTCTTT.

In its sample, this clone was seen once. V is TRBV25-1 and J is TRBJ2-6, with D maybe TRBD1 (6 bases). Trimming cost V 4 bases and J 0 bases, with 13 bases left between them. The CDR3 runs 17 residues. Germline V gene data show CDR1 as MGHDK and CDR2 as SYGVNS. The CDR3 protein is CASSAPGVLSGANVLTF. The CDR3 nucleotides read TGTGCCAGCAGTGCGCCAGGGGTCCTCTCTGGGGCCAACGTCCTGACTTTC.

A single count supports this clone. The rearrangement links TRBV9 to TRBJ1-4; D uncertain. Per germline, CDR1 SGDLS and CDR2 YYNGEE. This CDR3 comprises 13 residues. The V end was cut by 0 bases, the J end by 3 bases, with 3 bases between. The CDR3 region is CASSVAANEKLFF. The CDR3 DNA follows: TGTGCCAGCAGCGTAGCAGCTAATGAAAAACTGTTTTTT.

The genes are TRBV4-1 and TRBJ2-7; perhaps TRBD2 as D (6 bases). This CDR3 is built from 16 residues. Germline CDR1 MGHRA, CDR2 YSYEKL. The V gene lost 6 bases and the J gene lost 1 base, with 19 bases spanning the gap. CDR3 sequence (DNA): TGCGCCAGCAGTCATCCGGGAGCTTGGCGGTCCTACGAGCAGTACTTC. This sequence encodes CASSHPGAWRSYEQYF.

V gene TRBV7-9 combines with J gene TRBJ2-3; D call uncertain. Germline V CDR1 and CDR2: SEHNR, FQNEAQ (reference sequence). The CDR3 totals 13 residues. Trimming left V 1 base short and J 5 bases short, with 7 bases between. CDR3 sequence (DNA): TGTGCCAGCAGCTTAGGCCGAGGAGATACGCAGTATTTT. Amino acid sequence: CASSLGRGDTQYF.

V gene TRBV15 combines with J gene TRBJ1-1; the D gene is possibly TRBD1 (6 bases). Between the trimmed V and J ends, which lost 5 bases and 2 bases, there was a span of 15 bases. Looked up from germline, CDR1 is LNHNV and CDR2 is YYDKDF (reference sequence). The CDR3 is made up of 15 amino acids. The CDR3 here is CATSHLRTDNTEAFF. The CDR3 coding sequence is TGTGCCACCAGCCACCTTAGGACAGATAACACTGAAGCTTTCTTT.

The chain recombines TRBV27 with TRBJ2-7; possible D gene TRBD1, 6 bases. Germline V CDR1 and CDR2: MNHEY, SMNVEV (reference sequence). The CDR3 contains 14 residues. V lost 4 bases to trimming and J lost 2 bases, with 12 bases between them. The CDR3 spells CASSYPGATYEQYF. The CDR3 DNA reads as TGTGCCAGCAGTTATCCAGGGGCCACCTACGAGCAGTACTTC.

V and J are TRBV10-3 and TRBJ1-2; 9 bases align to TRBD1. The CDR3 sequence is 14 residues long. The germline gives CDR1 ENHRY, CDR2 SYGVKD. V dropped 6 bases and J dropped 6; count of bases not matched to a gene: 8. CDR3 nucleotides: TGTGCCATCAGCACCGACAGGGGGATCCATGGCTACACCTTC. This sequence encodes CAISTDRGIHGYTF.

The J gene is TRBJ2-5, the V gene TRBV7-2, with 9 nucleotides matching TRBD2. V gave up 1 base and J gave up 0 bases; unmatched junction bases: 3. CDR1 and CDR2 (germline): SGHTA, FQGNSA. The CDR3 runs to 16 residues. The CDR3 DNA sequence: TGTGCCAGCAGCTTAGTGGCGGGGGGGTACCAAGAGACCCAGTACTTC. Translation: CASSLVAGGYQETQYF.

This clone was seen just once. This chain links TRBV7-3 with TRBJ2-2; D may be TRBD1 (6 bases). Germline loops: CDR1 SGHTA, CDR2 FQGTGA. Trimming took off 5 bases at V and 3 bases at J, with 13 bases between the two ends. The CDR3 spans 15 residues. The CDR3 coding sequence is TGTGCCAGCAGCCCCGACAGGAGAGACACCGGGGAGCTGTTTTTT. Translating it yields CASSPDRRDTGELFF.

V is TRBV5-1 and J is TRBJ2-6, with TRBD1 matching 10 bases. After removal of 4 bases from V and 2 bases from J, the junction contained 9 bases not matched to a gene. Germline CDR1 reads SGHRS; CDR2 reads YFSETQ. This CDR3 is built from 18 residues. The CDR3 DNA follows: TGCGCCAGCAGCCCTAGGACAGGGGGTGTCCCTGGGGCCAACGTCCTGACTTTC. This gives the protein CASSPRTGGVPGANVLTF.

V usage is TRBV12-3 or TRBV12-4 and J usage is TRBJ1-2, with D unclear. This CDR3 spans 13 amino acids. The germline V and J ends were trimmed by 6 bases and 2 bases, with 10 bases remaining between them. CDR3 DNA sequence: TGTGCCAGCAGCGCTCCGGGAAACTATGGCTACACCTTC. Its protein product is CASSAPGNYGYTF.

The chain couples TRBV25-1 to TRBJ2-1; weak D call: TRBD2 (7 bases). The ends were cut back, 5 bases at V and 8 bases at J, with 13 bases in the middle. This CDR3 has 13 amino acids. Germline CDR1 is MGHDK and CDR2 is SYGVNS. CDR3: CASSRGGAHEQFF. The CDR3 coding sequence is TGTGCCAGCAGTAGGGGGGGGGCCCATGAGCAGTTCTTC.